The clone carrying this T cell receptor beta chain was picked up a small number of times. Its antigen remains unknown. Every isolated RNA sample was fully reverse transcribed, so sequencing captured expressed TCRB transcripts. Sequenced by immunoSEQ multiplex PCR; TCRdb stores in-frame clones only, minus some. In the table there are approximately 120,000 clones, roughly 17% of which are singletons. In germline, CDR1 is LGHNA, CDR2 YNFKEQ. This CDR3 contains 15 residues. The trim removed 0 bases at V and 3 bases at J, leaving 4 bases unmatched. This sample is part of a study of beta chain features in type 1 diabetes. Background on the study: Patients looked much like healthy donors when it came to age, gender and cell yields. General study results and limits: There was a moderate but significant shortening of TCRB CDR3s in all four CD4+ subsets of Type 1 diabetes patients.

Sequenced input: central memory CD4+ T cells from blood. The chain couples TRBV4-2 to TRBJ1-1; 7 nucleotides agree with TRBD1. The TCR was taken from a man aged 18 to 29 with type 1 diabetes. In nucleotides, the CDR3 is TGTGCCAGCAGCCAAGATGGGCAGGGGGACACTGAAGCTTTCTTT. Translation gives CASSQDGQGDTEAFF.